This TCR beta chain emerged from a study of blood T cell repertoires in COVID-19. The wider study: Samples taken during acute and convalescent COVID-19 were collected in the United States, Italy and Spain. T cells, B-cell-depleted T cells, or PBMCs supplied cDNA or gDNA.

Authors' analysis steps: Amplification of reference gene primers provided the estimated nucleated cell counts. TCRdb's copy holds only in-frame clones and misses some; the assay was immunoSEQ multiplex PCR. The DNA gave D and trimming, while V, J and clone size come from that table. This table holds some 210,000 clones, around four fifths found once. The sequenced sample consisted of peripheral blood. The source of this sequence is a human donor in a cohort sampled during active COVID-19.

This chain's CDR3 is CASSPYLAGVETQYF. Written as DNA, the CDR3 is TGTGCCAGCAGCCCGTATCTGGCGGGGGTAGAGACCCAGTACTTC. The V and J genes are TRBV7-9 and TRBJ2-5; 7 nucleotides line up with TRBD2. The CDR3 is made up of 15 amino acids. Germline CDR1 SEHNR, CDR2 FQNEAQ (reference sequence). Trimming cost V 5 bases and J 4 bases; bases outside gene matches: 10.